Given below is one T cell receptor (beta chain) in context. Unmatched junction bases numbered 6, after V lost 2 bases and J lost 6 bases. This CDR3 contains 15 residues. The germline V gene encodes CDR1 SGHRS and CDR2 YFSETQ. This sample is drawn from a study of T cell changes during pregnancy in multiple sclerosis. Method: immunoSEQ multiplex PCR; TCRdb's copy keeps in-frame clones and lacks some. The data contain 39,000 or so clones, approximately 94% of them seen just once; the ten biggest clones take up 7.5% to 9.5%. The sequence derives from a female donor with multiple sclerosis, enrolled in a pregnancy study. Material: CD8+ T cells from peripheral blood mononuclear cells, obtained in the third trimester of pregnancy. The chain combines TRBV5-1 with TRBJ2-7, with TRBD2 identical over 12 bases. CDR3 DNA: TGCGCCAGCAGCTTTTCTAGCGGGAGGGCCCCCGAGCAGTACTTC. It translates to CASSFSSGRAPEQYF.